Listed here are 15 T cell receptor beta chains from one sample, sequenced in a study of T-cell reconstitution after alpha-beta-depleted transplantation in children. During its preparation, the TCRbeta library received unique molecular identifiers. TCRdb recomputed calls from the PCR reads with MiXCR, one row per CDR3 protein. The table has hundreds of thousands of distinct CDR3 sequences, around 16% seen once; the top ten hold about 41%. Sequences were derived from PBMCs, mostly from graft donor cells, sampled 360 days after TCRalphabeta/CD19-depleted stem cell transplant. Source of these receptors: a male patient aged 2 to 10 who had a stem cell transplant for acute lymphoblastic leukemia, so the T cells may come from the graft donor.

This chain joins TRBV6-2 or TRBV6-3 and TRBJ2-1; 8 nucleotides align to TRBD2. This CDR3 comprises 13 residues. Germline V gene lookup returns CDR1 MNHEY and CDR2 SVGEGT. Written as DNA, the CDR3 is TGTGCTGCGGGACTAGGCCCCTACAATGAGCAGTTCTTC. Its translation is CAAGLGPYNEQFF.

In DNA form, the CDR3 reads TGTGCCAGCAGCCCTACAGGGGGCGCGTCCTACGAGCAGTACTTC. It translates to CASSPTGGASYEQYF. The rearrangement uses TRBV12-3 or TRBV12-4 and TRBJ2-7, with 9 nucleotides matching TRBD1. V lost 6 bases to trimming and J lost 1 base; unmatched junction nucleotides: 7. The CDR3 contains 15 residues.

The sample holds a few counts of this clonotype. The chain has TRBV11-2 and TRBJ2-2; TRBD1 matches at 10 bases. CDR1 and CDR2 (germline): SGHAT, FQNNGV. The V and J ends lost 1 base and 4 bases, in that order; junction bases with no gene match: 6. CDR3 size: 17 residues. Here the CDR3 DNA reads TGTGCCAGCAGCTTAGTCGTTCGGACAGGGGGCACCGGGGAGCTGTTTTTT. Residues: CASSLVVRTGGTGELFF.

The sample holds a few counts of this clonotype. CDR3 bases: TGTGCCAGCAGCCAAGGTGACAGTACCCTACTCCGCTCCTACAATGAGCAGTTCTTC. Translated: CASSQGDSTLLRSYNEQFF. The chain recombines TRBV14 with TRBJ2-1, with a possible D match to TRBD1 (5 bases). Trimming stripped 1 base from V and 0 bases from J, with 19 bases between. Looked up from germline, CDR1 is SGHDN and CDR2 is FVKESK. The CDR3 runs to 19 residues.

The CDR3: CASSQDSGVAGELFF. The CDR3 nucleotides are TGCGCCAGCAGCCAAGATAGCGGGGTAGCCGGGGAGCTGTTTTTT. This chain connects TRBV4-3 to TRBJ2-2; 8 bases are shared with TRBD2. Germline V CDR1 and CDR2: LGHNA, YSLEER. The CDR3 extends over 15 amino acids. Unmatched junction bases numbered 3, after V lost 0 bases and J lost 6 bases.

J is TRBJ2-2 and V is TRBV14, with a weak D call TRBD2 (5 bases). V lost 1 base and J lost 0, with 12 bases in between. The CDR3 has 17 amino acids. CDR1 is SGHDN and CDR2 is FVKESK in the germline V gene. In nucleotides, the CDR3 is TGTGCCAGCAGCCAAGGGCGGTGGAGGACGAACACCGGGGAGCTGTTTTTT. Its protein is CASSQGRWRTNTGELFF.

The chain carries TRBV9 and TRBJ2-1; 10 bases map to TRBD2. Trimming cost V 1 base and J 8 bases; bases outside gene matches: 15. CDR3 length equals 18 residues. Germline V lookup: CDR1 SGDLS, CDR2 YYNGEE. The CDR3 sequence: CASSVFRARAGGPHEQFF. In DNA, the CDR3 is TGTGCCAGCAGCGTATTTAGGGCGCGAGCGGGAGGGCCCCATGAGCAGTTCTTC.

This clonotype came up many times. This chain links TRBV4-1 with TRBJ2-1; TRBD2 agrees at 14 bases. Looked up from germline, CDR1 is MGHRA and CDR2 is YSYEKL. This CDR3 contains 20 residues. V was clipped by 3 bases and J by 4 bases; unmatched bases: 14. The CDR3 nucleotides are TGCGCCAGCAGCCACCCCCTCGTGACTAGCGGGAGGGCGAAGTACAATGAGCAGTTCTTC. Translated, it gives CASSHPLVTSGRAKYNEQFF.

V gene TRBV11-2 combines with J gene TRBJ2-7, with D uncertain. The CDR3 is made up of 13 amino acids. Between the trimmed V and J ends, which lost 2 bases and 2 bases, there was a span of 7 bases. CDR1 SGHAT and CDR2 FQNNGV come from the germline V gene. The DNA of the CDR3 is TGTGCCAGCAGCTTATCCCGTCCCTACGAGCAGTACTTC. Protein: CASSLSRPYEQYF. Variable domain in full (rest from reference TRBV11-2 and TRBJ2-7): EAGVAQSPRYKIIEKRQSVAFWCNPISGHATLYWYQQILGQGPKLLIQFQNNGVVDDSQLPKDRFSAERLKGVDSTLKIQPAKLEDSAVYLCASSLSRPYEQYFGPGTRLTVT.

The rearrangement links TRBV20-1 to TRBJ2-3, with D perhaps matching TRBD2 (6 bases). V lost 6 bases to trimming and J lost 5 bases, with 6 bases between them. This CDR3 is 10 amino acids long. Germline assignment: CDR1 DFQATT and CDR2 SNEGSKA (reference sequence). CDR3 region: CSAGGDTQYF. CDR3 coding DNA: TGCAGTGCGGGGGGAGATACGCAGTATTTT.

The table lists this clonotype with many counts. The CDR3, as DNA: TGTGCCAGCAGCACCAGACTAGCGGGAGTTGCAGATACGCAGTATTTT. This encodes CASSTRLAGVADTQYF. The rearrangement uses TRBV11-2 and TRBJ2-3, with 12 positions matching TRBD2. The ends lost 5 bases at V and 4 bases at J; junction bases unmatched: 7. The CDR3 spans 16 residues. CDR1 is SGHAT, CDR2 FQNNGV, per germline.

This chain connects TRBV6-1 to TRBJ2-7, with D perhaps given as TRBD1 or TRBD2 (5 bases each). The CDR3 sequence is 14 residues long. From germline, CDR1 is MNHNS and CDR2 SASEGT. V was cut by 6 bases and J by 5 bases, with 17 bases left in between. The CDR3 is CASSPGRYVNEQYF. Here the CDR3 DNA reads TGTGCCAGCAGCCCGGGACGCTATGTCAACGAGCAGTACTTC.

This clonotype was seen at least ten times. CDR3 coding DNA: TGTGCCAGCAGTTTAGGACACTATTACGAGCAGTACTTC. Its protein product is CASSLGHYYEQYF. The rearrangement uses TRBV28 and TRBJ2-7, with D perhaps matching TRBD1 (5 bases). V lost 2 bases, J lost 4 bases, and 9 bases lay in between. CDR1 and CDR2 (germline): MDHEN, SYDVKM. This CDR3 spans 13 amino acids.

The gene calls are TRBV4-1 and TRBJ2-1, with 7 positions matching TRBD2. V was clipped by 4 bases and J by 9 bases; unmatched bases: 12. Germline CDR1 reads MGHRA; CDR2 reads YSYEKL. The CDR3 runs to 15 residues. The CDR3 here is CASSPAVREWGEQFF. CDR3 coding DNA: TGCGCCAGCAGCCCCGCTGTGCGGGAGTGGGGTGAGCAGTTCTTC.

The chain is built from TRBV28 and TRBJ1-2, with D perhaps matching TRBD1 (6 bases). Germline CDR1 reads MDHEN; CDR2 reads SYDVKM. The V end was cut by 3 bases, the J end by 8 bases, with 13 bases between. The CDR3 extends over 13 amino acids. In DNA, the CDR3 is TGTGCCAGCAGTTTTCAGGGGATCGGAGGCTACACCTTC. Translation: CASSFQGIGGYTF.